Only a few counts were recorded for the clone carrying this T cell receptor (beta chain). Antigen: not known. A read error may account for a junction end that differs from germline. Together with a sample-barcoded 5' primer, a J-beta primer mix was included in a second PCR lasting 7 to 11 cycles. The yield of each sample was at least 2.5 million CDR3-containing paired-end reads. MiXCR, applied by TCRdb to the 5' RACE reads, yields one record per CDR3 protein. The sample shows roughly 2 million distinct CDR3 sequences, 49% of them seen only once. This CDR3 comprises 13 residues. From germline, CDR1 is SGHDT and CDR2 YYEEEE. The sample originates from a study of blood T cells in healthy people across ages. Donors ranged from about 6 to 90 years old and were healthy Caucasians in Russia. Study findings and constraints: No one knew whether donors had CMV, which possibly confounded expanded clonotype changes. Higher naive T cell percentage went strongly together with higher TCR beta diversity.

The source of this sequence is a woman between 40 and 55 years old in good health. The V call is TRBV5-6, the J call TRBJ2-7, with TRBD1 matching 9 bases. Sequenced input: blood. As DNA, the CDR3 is TGCGCCAGCAGCTCCGGGACAGGGAACGAGCAGTACTTC. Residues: CASSSGTGNEQYF.